The 20 T cell receptor beta chains in this list originate from one sample, sequenced in a study of blood T cell repertoires in COVID-19 (dated by TCRdb to 2018 to 2020). Libraries came from the immunoSEQ multiplex PCR assay. In its TCRdb copy, this immuneACCESS table keeps in-frame sequences only and misses some clones. Where compared with another copy, unresolved V genes explain less than half of these, and the others have no known cause. The sample data list fewer than 110,000 clones, and approximately 89% of these were observed just once. The top ten constitute about 15% of the sample. Sequencing was carried out using peripheral blood. The receptors originated from an elderly woman in a cohort sampled during active COVID-19.

The chain employs TRBV5-4 and TRBJ2-1; 8 nucleotides align to TRBD2. J lost 1 base, V lost 10 bases, and 7 bases had no gene match. The CDR3 extends over 14 amino acids. Germline CDR1 and CDR2: SGHNT and YYREEE (reference sequence). The CDR3, as DNA: TGTGCCTGTGGGGCGGGGGGTTCCTACAATGAGCAGTTCTTC. Translating gives CACGAGGSYNEQFF.

This clone has only a few counts. This chain connects TRBV19 to TRBJ1-1; D remains unclear. The CDR3 is 12 amino acids. V lost 6 bases and J 6 bases, leaving 11 bases between the germline ends. The germline V gene has CDR1 LNHDA and CDR2 SQIVND (reference sequence). The CDR3 sequence is CASREPGSEAFF. The CDR3 DNA sequence: TGTGCCAGTAGGGAACCCGGGTCTGAAGCTTTCTTT.

V gene TRBV9 combines with J gene TRBJ2-2, with a possible D match to TRBD2 (6 bases). The CDR3 length is 13 residues. Germline V gene sequence: CDR1 SGDLS, CDR2 YYNGEE. Trimming pared 2 bases from V and 7 bases from J, leaving 9 bases between. The CDR3 bases are TGTGCCAGCAGCGTGGGGGGAGTCGGGGAGCTGTTTTTT. Amino acid sequence: CASSVGGVGELFF.

The chain employs TRBV6-2 or TRBV6-3 and TRBJ2-7; 8 bases are shared with TRBD1. Losses at the gene ends were 5 bases for V and 5 bases for J; bases not matched to a gene: 5. The germline gives CDR1 MNHEY, CDR2 SVGEGT. This CDR3 is 13 amino acids long. In nucleotides, the CDR3 is TGTGCCAGCAGTAGACAGGGGAAGGACGAGCAGTACTTC. Translated, it gives CASSRQGKDEQYF.

The rearrangement joins TRBV10-1 to TRBJ2-3; D unclear. V was cut by 0 bases and J by 2 bases, with 9 bases left in between. The length of the CDR3 is 15 residues. Per germline, CDR1 WNHNN and CDR2 SYGVQD (reference sequence). The CDR3 DNA reads TGCGCCAGCAGTGAGTCGTCAGCGAACACAGATACGCAGTATTTT. Translating it yields CASSESSANTDTQYF.

The V call is TRBV7-2, the J call TRBJ1-5, with a possible D match to TRBD1 (5 bases). The germline V gene encodes CDR1 SGHTA and CDR2 FQGNSA. V was cut by 2 bases and J by 11 bases, with 16 bases left in between. This CDR3 is 14 amino acids long. CDR3 sequence: CASSLNSERGAQHF. The CDR3 nucleotides read TGTGCCAGCAGCTTAAACAGCGAACGGGGGGCCCAGCATTTT. The variable domain in full, completed from reference TRBV7-2 and TRBJ1-5, reads GAGVSQSPSNKVTEKGKDVELRCDPISGHTALYWYRQSLGQGLEFLIYFQGNSAPDKSGLPSDRFSAERTGGSVSTLTIQRTQQEDSAVYLCASSLNSERGAQHFGDGTRLSIL.

The chain recombines TRBV5-1 with TRBJ1-1, with 8 bases that match TRBD1. The CDR3 sequence is 14 residues long. With V trimmed by 4 bases and J by 1 base, 3 bases remained unmatched. The germline V gene has CDR1 SGHRS and CDR2 YFSETQ. CDR3: CASSPGTGNTEAFF. CDR3 nucleotides: TGCGCCAGCAGCCCAGGGACAGGGAACACTGAAGCTTTCTTT.

The J gene is TRBJ2-1, the V gene TRBV24-1, with unresolved D. Deletions cut 5 bases from V and 5 bases from J, with 15 bases between. Germline V lookup: CDR1 KGHDR, CDR2 SFDVKD. CDR3 length: 15 residues. This CDR3 reads CATSVTLGSHNEQFF. The CDR3 DNA reads TGTGCCACCAGTGTGACGCTGGGCAGCCACAATGAGCAGTTCTTC.

The chain joins TRBV3-1 (or the pseudogene TRBV3-2) to TRBJ1-5, with D hard to call. Trimming took 1 base from V and 4 from J, leaving 8 bases between them. Per the germline V gene, CDR1 is LGHDT and CDR2 is YNNKEL (reference sequence). The CDR3 covers 14 residues. The CDR3 DNA reads as TGTGCCAGCAGCCAAGGTGGGAGTAATCAGCCCCAGCATTTT. It yields the protein CASSQGGSNQPQHF.

The CDR3 DNA is TGTGCCAGCAGTCGGACAGGGCTGTCCTACGAGCAGTACTTC. As protein: CASSRTGLSYEQYF. V and J are TRBV27 and TRBJ2-7; 8 bases agree with TRBD1. CDR1 is MNHEY, CDR2 SMNVEV, per germline (reference sequence). V lost 5 bases and J lost 1; bases outside the gene matches: 4. The CDR3 is 14 residues long.

The CDR3 is CSASSQGSTGELFF. CDR3 nucleotide sequence: TGCAGTGCTAGTTCCCAGGGTAGCACCGGGGAGCTGTTTTTT. The J gene is TRBJ2-2, the V gene TRBV20-1; a possible D gene is TRBD1 (5 bases). This CDR3 region has 14 residues. V was pared by 3 bases and J by 4 bases, with 12 bases between. Germline V CDR1 and CDR2: DFQATT, SNEGSKA (reference sequence).

The chain recombines TRBV19 with TRBJ1-6, with D maybe TRBD1 (6 bases). Per germline, CDR1 LNHDA and CDR2 SQIVND (reference sequence). The CDR3 loop spans 16 amino acids. V lost 1 base to trimming and J lost 18 bases, with 25 bases between them. Here the CDR3 DNA reads TGTGCCAGTAGTATAGGAGTCGGCAGGGGACCCCCAATTCACCACTTT. Its protein product is CASSIGVGRGPPIHHF.

This sequence joins TRBV23-1 and TRBJ2-7; TRBD2 agrees at 7 bases. TRBV23-1 is an open reading frame, and its role is uncertain. The CDR3 loop spans 16 amino acids. Germline trimming cut 8 bases from V and 0 bases from J; bases unmatched to any gene: 13. For the CDR3, the DNA is TGCGCCAGCCCCGCCGAACGGGGGGAAAGCTCCTACGAGCAGTACTTC. Its protein is CASPAERGESSYEQYF.

This clone was observed a few times. V and J are TRBV6-1 and TRBJ2-1; 14 positions match TRBD2. The V and J ends lost 4 bases and 3 bases, in that order; junction bases with no gene match: 11. Per germline, CDR1 MNHNS and CDR2 SASEGT. This CDR3 has 19 amino acids. CDR3 DNA sequence: TGTGCCAGCAGTGGACGGACTAGCGGGAGGCCCCATATCTACAATGAGCAGTTCTTC. Its translation is CASSGRTSGRPHIYNEQFF.

V and J are TRBV29-1 and TRBJ2-5; 11 nucleotides align to TRBD2. V dropped 5 bases and J dropped 0; count of bases not matched to a gene: 8. In germline, CDR1 is SQVTM, CDR2 ANQGSEA. The CDR3 runs to 16 residues. CDR3 nucleotide sequence: TGCAGCGTTTCCGAGACTAGCGGGACGTACCAAGAGACCCAGTACTTC. As protein: CSVSETSGTYQETQYF.

The J gene is TRBJ1-3, the V gene TRBV6-6, with a tentative D call TRBD1 (5 bases). The CDR3 totals 16 residues. Germline-derived CDR1 and CDR2 are MNHNY and SVGAGI (reference sequence). V lost 2 bases to trimming and J lost 0 bases, with 11 bases between them. The CDR3 DNA sequence: TGTGCCAGCAGTTACGCCGACAGTCCCTCTGGAAACACCATATATTTT. Protein sequence: CASSYADSPSGNTIYF.

This clone was seen a single time. The genes are TRBV3-1 (or the pseudogene TRBV3-2) and TRBJ2-5, with 9 bases fitting TRBD2. V gave up 4 bases and J gave up 5 bases; unmatched junction bases: 11. The germline gives CDR1 LGHDT, CDR2 YNNKEL (reference sequence). CDR3 length equals 16 residues. The CDR3 DNA reads as TGTGCCAGCAGCCCGCCCCCGCTAGCGGGGATGGAGACCCAGTACTTC. Translation gives CASSPPPLAGMETQYF.

The chain uses TRBV27 and TRBJ1-2; TRBD1 might be the D (6 bases). The CDR3 loop spans 14 amino acids. The V gene lost 6 bases and the J gene lost 3 bases, with 14 bases spanning the gap. The germline gives CDR1 MNHEY, CDR2 SMNVEV (reference sequence). The chain's CDR3 is CASRTGTNHYGYTF. Written as DNA, the CDR3 is TGTGCCAGCAGAACCGGGACAAACCACTATGGCTACACCTTC.

The rearrangement joins TRBV27 to TRBJ2-1, with TRBD2 as a possible D gene (6 bases). The V end lost 5 bases, the J end lost 10 bases, and 15 bases lay between the germline ends. Germline-derived CDR1 and CDR2 are MNHEY and SMNVEV (reference sequence). CDR3 length: 13 residues. In DNA, the CDR3 is TGTGCCAGCAGTCTACTTTATGCGGGAGAGCAGTTCTTC. Amino acids: CASSLLYAGEQFF.

The CDR3 reads CASSGGRGTNEQFF. CDR3 nucleotides: TGTGCCAGCTCCGGGGGCAGGGGGACCAATGAGCAGTTCTTC. The genes are TRBV28 and TRBJ2-1; tentatively, D is TRBD1 (7 bases). The V end was cut by 8 bases, the J end by 6 bases, with 17 bases between. Germline V gives CDR1 MDHEN, CDR2 SYDVKM. This CDR3 contains 14 residues.